The following is a T cell receptor beta chain sequence with its context. This specimen comes from a study of OX40 agonist ivuxolimab in advanced cancers. Produced via immunoSEQ multiplex PCR; TCRdb's table is partial and in-frame only. The table records about 27,000 clones, 85% to 90% of them present only once. This CDR3 is built from 14 residues. V lost 3 bases to trimming and J lost 5 bases; unmatched junction nucleotides: 3. The germline gives CDR1 LNHDA, CDR2 SQIVND (reference sequence). This chain uses TRBV19 with TRBJ1-4; 7 bases line up with TRBD1. The specimen was CD4+ or CD8+ T cells sorted from blood, collected in a trial of the OX40 agonist ivuxolimab. The TCR sequence derives from an adult with an advanced solid tumor such as melanoma, head and neck, liver or kidney cancer. The CDR3 bases are TGTGCCAGTAGTATCGGAGGGGGCAATGAAAAACTGTTTTTT. Its translation is CASSIGGGNEKLFF.